This T cell receptor beta chain stems from a study of blood T cell repertoires in COVID-19. Assay used: immunoSEQ multiplex PCR; TCRdb lists only in-frame clones, some missing. The table includes some 260,000 clones, 90% to 95% detected once. Per the germline V gene, CDR1 is ENHRY and CDR2 is SYGVKD. V shed 10 bases and J 9 bases; nucleotides not matched to a gene: 9. This CDR3 spans 13 amino acids. Enrolled through a virtual design, the participants were between 18 and 89 years of age and came from 24 US areas. Self-reported history from a screening survey and questionnaire set each donor's cohort. Donors in Cohort 3 who had recovered were those with two negative PCRs, healthcare professional clearance, or resolution of their symptoms.

This chain joins TRBV10-3 and TRBJ2-7; 13 nucleotides agree with TRBD2. This receptor was taken from a woman aged 18 to 35 who had recovered from COVID-19. The sample taken for sequencing was PBMCs or T cells enriched from blood (not recorded which). The CDR3 sequence is CATKLAGGPGQYF. As DNA, the CDR3 is TGTGCCACAAAACTAGCGGGAGGGCCGGGGCAGTACTTC.